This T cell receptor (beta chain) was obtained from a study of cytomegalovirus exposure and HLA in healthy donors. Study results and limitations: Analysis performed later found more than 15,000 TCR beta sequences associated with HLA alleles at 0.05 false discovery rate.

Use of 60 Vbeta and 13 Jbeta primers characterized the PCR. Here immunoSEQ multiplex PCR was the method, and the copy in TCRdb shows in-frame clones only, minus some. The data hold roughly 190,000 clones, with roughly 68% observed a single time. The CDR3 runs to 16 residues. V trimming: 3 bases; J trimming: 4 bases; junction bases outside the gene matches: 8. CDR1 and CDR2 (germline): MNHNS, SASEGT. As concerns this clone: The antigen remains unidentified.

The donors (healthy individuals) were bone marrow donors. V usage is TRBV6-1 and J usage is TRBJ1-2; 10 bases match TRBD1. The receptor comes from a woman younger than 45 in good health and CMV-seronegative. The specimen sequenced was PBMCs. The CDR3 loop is CASSELSGQGPYGYTF. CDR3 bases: TGTGCCAGCAGTGAGTTATCGGGACAGGGGCCCTATGGCTACACCTTC.